This T cell receptor (beta chain) was profiled in a study of cytomegalovirus exposure and HLA in healthy donors. V was clipped by 10 bases and J by 0 bases, with 16 bases between them. Germline V lookup: CDR1 LNHDA, CDR2 SQIVND (reference sequence). CDR3 length: 15 amino acids. The PCR had 60 Vbeta and 13 Jbeta primers. The method was immunoSEQ multiplex PCR; TCRdb's version includes in-frame clones alone and lacks a portion of them. The sample lists about 180,000 clones; more than 65% were seen once. The receptor's source is a woman in her thirties in good health and CMV-seropositive. Source material: PBMCs. The chain carries TRBV19 and TRBJ2-4, with D possibly matching TRBD2 (6 bases). DNA of the CDR3: TGTGCCACCTCCGGGGGTAGACTAGCCAAAAACATTCAGTACTTC. Its protein product is CATSGGRLAKNIQYF. Based on the CDR3 plus reference TRBV19 and TRBJ2-4, the full variable domain is DGGITQSPKYLFRKEGQNVTLSCEQNLNHDAMYWYRQDPGQGLRLIYYSQIVNDFQKGDIAEGYSVSREKKESFPLTVTSAQKNPTAFYLCATSGGRLAKNIQYFGAGTRLSVL.